A single T cell receptor beta chain is shown here with its context. Its antigen is not known. V lost 0 bases, J lost 5 bases, and 19 bases lay in between. Germline V gene lookup returns CDR1 SEHNR and CDR2 FQNEAQ (reference sequence). The CDR3 contains 18 residues. The authors sequenced patients whose flow cytometry had shown CD8+CD57+ cell expansion. There were no patients without severe acquired aplastic anemia. Patients were treatment-naive when blood was sampled. This record comes from a study of CD8+CD57+ T cells in acquired aplastic anemia. Study-level background: The study obtained an average of about 3.4 ug of DNA from sorted CD4+ and CD8+ cells.

Genomic DNA served as template for TCR beta VDJ and CDR3 profiling. MiXCR was run by TCRdb on the reads, yielding one entry per CDR3 protein. The sample holds about 240,000 distinct CDR3 sequences, 47% seen once. Study-level results: Patients shared twenty-nine CD8+ CDR3 sequences with controls.

The sample consisted of sorted CD4+, CD8+, or CD8+CD57+ T cells (not recorded which) from PBMCs. This clonotype was sampled from a human donor with aplastic anemia. J is TRBJ1-4 and V is TRBV7-9; D not certain. DNA for the CDR3: TGTGCCAGCAGCTTAGCACGGCTAGCGGAAACATACAATGAAAAACTGTTTTTT. As protein: CASSLARLAETYNEKLFF.